This T cell receptor (beta chain) was observed in a study of blood T cell repertoires in COVID-19. Generated by immunoSEQ multiplex PCR, the TCRdb table keeps only in-frame clones and is missing some. There are 190,000 or so clones in the sample; 70% to 85% occur only once, and 9.8% lies in the top ten. This CDR3 spans 14 amino acids. Germline CDR1 is MNHEY and CDR2 is SVGEGT. Trimming at V came to 6 bases and at J to 8 bases, leaving 10 bases not matched to a gene. Sequenced material: peripheral blood. The V call is TRBV6-2 or TRBV6-3, the J call TRBJ1-2; 9 bases agree with TRBD1. The source is a woman older than 75 with acute or convalescent COVID-19. For the CDR3, the DNA is TGTGCCAGCAGCCTCCCCCGGGACAGGGTCGGCTACACCTTC. Protein sequence: CASSLPRDRVGYTF.